These 8 T cell receptor beta chains were all obtained from the same sample, sequenced in a study of T cell responses to AZD1222 COVID-19 vaccine. Sequenced by immunoSEQ multiplex PCR; TCRdb stores in-frame clones only, minus some. The top ten clones hold 1.9% of a sample with approximately 150,000 clones, just over 90% of them seen once. The sequences come from peripheral blood, collected 28 days after the second AZD1222 dose. All receptors derive from an adult who received the AZD1222 COVID-19 vaccine.

The chain couples TRBV4-1 to TRBJ2-7; D may be TRBD1 or TRBD2 (5 bases each). The length of the CDR3 is 15 residues. The ends were cut back, 1 base at V and 2 bases at J, with 12 bases in the middle. CDR1 is MGHRA and CDR2 is YSYEKL in the germline V gene. The CDR3 DNA reads as TGCGCCAGCAGCCAAGCCATTGGGGGAGCCTACGAGCAGTACTTC. Protein sequence: CASSQAIGGAYEQYF.

This chain uses TRBV12-3 or TRBV12-4 with TRBJ2-2; no firm D call. This CDR3 contains 13 residues. The V and J ends lost 6 bases and 5 bases respectively, with 10 bases between them. The CDR3 region has the DNA TGTGCCAGCAGCCCCAATCTGACCGGGGAGCTGTTTTTT. It translates to CASSPNLTGELFF.

The V call is TRBV7-2, the J call TRBJ1-5; 8 bases fit TRBD1. The junction had 7 bases not matched to a gene; V was cut back by 2 bases and J by 7 bases. This CDR3 spans 15 amino acids. CDR1 is SGHTA and CDR2 is FQGNSA in the germline V gene. The CDR3 DNA is TGTGCCAGCAGCTTAAACTCAGGGGGCGCCCAGCCCCAGCATTTT. Its protein product is CASSLNSGGAQPQHF.

This chain links TRBV2 with TRBJ1-2; D call uncertain. Trimming shortened V by 0 bases and J by 6 bases, and 2 bases separated the two germline ends. Germline V gene data show CDR1 as SNHLY and CDR2 as FYNNEI. The CDR3 is made up of 11 amino acids. Here the CDR3 reads CASSEAHGYTF. For the CDR3, the DNA is TGTGCCAGCAGTGAAGCGCATGGCTACACCTTC.

This chain links TRBV6-2 or TRBV6-3 with TRBJ2-1; D ambiguous. The germline V gene has CDR1 MNHEY and CDR2 SVGEGT. Trimming left V 3 bases short and J 0 bases short, with 12 bases between. This CDR3 is built from 16 residues. DNA of the CDR3: TGTGCCAGCAGTTATAGGGCGGCGGCCTCCTACAATGAGCAGTTCTTC. Protein product: CASSYRAAASYNEQFF.

The chain links TRBV5-1 to TRBJ2-3; 9 bases are shared with TRBD2. Germline values: CDR1 SGHRS, CDR2 YFSETQ. The trim removed 6 bases at V and 0 bases at J, leaving 2 bases unmatched. This CDR3 region has 14 residues. The CDR3 DNA follows: TGCGCCAGCACTAGCGGGGCTAGCACAGATACGCAGTATTTT. Residues: CASTSGASTDTQYF.

The chain carries TRBV9 and TRBJ1-3; D gene unclear. From germline, CDR1 is SGDLS and CDR2 YYNGEE. This CDR3 contains 17 residues. V was clipped by 0 bases and J by 0 bases, with 13 bases between them. DNA of the CDR3: TGTGCCAGCAGCGTAGACGGCCAGGACTACTCTGGAAACACCATATATTTT. This encodes CASSVDGQDYSGNTIYF. The variable domain in full, completed from reference TRBV9 and TRBJ1-3, reads DSGVTQTPKHLITATGQRVTLRCSPRSGDLSVYWYQQSLDQGLQFLIQYYNGEERAKGNILERFSAQQFPDLHSELNLSSLELGDSALYFCASSVDGQDYSGNTIYFGEGSWLTVV.

The V call is TRBV19, the J call TRBJ1-1; 7 nucleotides match TRBD1. V was pared by 3 bases and J by 4 bases, with 8 bases of the junction left unmatched. Germline V gives CDR1 LNHDA, CDR2 SQIVND (reference sequence). CDR3 length: 15 residues. The CDR3 DNA follows: TGTGCCAGTAGTATGCCGAGGGGGCTCGGCACTGAAGCTTTCTTT. It specifies CASSMPRGLGTEAFF. The full variable domain, with the rest looked up from reference TRBV19 and TRBJ1-1, is DGGITQSPKYLFRKEGQNVTLSCEQNLNHDAMYWYRQDPGQGLRLIYYSQIVNDFQKGDIAEGYSVSREKKESFPLTVTSAQKNPTAFYLCASSMPRGLGTEAFFGQGTRLTVV.